A single sample gave rise to the 9 T cell receptor beta chains below, sequenced in a study of monozygotic twins with inflammatory bowel disease. Reanalyzing the 5' RACE reads, TCRdb keeps one entry per CDR3 protein, without DNA. The specimen's table records roughly 330,000 distinct CDR3 sequences. The sequenced sample was blood. The receptors originated from a human donor with ulcerative colitis or Crohn's disease, or a healthy co-twin of an affected twin (not recorded which).

This chain joins TRBV20-1 and TRBJ2-7; the D call of TRBD1 rests on TCRdb alone, since no DNA is present to check it. The germline CDR1 and CDR2 sequences are DFQATT and SNEGSKA (reference sequence). This CDR3 spans 13 amino acids. CDR3 region: CSARVDRGVEQYF.

V gene TRBV20-1 combines with J gene TRBJ1-1. CDR1 DFQATT and CDR2 SNEGSKA come from the germline V gene (reference sequence). The CDR3 is 11 amino acids. CDR3 region: CSARVVQDDFF.

This sequence joins TRBV2 and TRBJ2-7; TCRdb outputs TRBD1, but without DNA this stays unchecked. The CDR3 totals 17 residues. Looked up from germline, CDR1 is SNHLY and CDR2 is FYNNEI. CDR3 protein: CASRDRTGTGVSYEQYF.

The chain employs TRBV6-5 and TRBJ2-6; TCRdb's D call of TRBD1 is untestable without DNA. Germline assignment: CDR1 MNHEY and CDR2 SVGAGI. This CDR3 is built from 18 residues. Here the CDR3 reads CASSYLGGTISGANVLTF.

The chain is built from TRBV29-1 and TRBJ1-1; there is no DNA to check the TCRdb D call of TRBD1. Germline CDR1 SQVTM, CDR2 ANQGSEA. The CDR3 sequence is 12 residues long. The CDR3 reads CSDRQGNTEAFF.

The gene calls are TRBV24-1 and TRBJ2-1; with no DNA, the TCRdb D assignment of TRBD2 cannot be verified. Germline CDR1 is KGHDR and CDR2 is SFDVKD. The CDR3 has 15 amino acids. CDR3 protein: CATSDPGLGSNEQFF.

The chain recombines TRBV6-1 with TRBJ2-5; no DNA is available, so the TRBD1 call from TCRdb remains unchecked. Looked up from germline, CDR1 is MNHNS and CDR2 is SASEGT. The CDR3 length is 12 residues. CDR3 sequence reads: CASPGPPQTQYF.

The chain recombines TRBV5-4 with TRBJ2-5; TCRdb's D call of TRBD1 is untestable without DNA. This CDR3 has 16 amino acids. Per germline, CDR1 SGHNT and CDR2 YYREEE (reference sequence). The CDR3 is CASSLGGQGAWETQYF. Complete variable domain (other parts from reference TRBV5-4 and TRBJ2-5): ETGVTQSPTHLIKTRGQQVTLRCSSQSGHNTVSWYQQALGQGPQFIFQYYREEENGRGNFPPRFSGLQFPNYSSELNVNALELDDSALYLCASSLGGQGAWETQYFGPGTRLLVL.

The CDR3 reads CASSHNSPYDGYTF. The chain uses TRBV14 and TRBJ1-2; the TCRdb call, TRBD1, lacks DNA for checking. The CDR3 spans 14 residues. CDR1 SGHDN and CDR2 FVKESK come from the germline V gene. Combining the CDR3 with reference TRBV14 and TRBJ1-2 gives the whole variable domain EAGVTQFPSHSVIEKGQTVTLRCDPISGHDNLYWYRRVMGKEIKFLLHFVKESKQDESGMPNNRFLAERTGGTYSTLKVQPAELEDSGVYFCASSHNSPYDGYTFGSGTRLTVV.